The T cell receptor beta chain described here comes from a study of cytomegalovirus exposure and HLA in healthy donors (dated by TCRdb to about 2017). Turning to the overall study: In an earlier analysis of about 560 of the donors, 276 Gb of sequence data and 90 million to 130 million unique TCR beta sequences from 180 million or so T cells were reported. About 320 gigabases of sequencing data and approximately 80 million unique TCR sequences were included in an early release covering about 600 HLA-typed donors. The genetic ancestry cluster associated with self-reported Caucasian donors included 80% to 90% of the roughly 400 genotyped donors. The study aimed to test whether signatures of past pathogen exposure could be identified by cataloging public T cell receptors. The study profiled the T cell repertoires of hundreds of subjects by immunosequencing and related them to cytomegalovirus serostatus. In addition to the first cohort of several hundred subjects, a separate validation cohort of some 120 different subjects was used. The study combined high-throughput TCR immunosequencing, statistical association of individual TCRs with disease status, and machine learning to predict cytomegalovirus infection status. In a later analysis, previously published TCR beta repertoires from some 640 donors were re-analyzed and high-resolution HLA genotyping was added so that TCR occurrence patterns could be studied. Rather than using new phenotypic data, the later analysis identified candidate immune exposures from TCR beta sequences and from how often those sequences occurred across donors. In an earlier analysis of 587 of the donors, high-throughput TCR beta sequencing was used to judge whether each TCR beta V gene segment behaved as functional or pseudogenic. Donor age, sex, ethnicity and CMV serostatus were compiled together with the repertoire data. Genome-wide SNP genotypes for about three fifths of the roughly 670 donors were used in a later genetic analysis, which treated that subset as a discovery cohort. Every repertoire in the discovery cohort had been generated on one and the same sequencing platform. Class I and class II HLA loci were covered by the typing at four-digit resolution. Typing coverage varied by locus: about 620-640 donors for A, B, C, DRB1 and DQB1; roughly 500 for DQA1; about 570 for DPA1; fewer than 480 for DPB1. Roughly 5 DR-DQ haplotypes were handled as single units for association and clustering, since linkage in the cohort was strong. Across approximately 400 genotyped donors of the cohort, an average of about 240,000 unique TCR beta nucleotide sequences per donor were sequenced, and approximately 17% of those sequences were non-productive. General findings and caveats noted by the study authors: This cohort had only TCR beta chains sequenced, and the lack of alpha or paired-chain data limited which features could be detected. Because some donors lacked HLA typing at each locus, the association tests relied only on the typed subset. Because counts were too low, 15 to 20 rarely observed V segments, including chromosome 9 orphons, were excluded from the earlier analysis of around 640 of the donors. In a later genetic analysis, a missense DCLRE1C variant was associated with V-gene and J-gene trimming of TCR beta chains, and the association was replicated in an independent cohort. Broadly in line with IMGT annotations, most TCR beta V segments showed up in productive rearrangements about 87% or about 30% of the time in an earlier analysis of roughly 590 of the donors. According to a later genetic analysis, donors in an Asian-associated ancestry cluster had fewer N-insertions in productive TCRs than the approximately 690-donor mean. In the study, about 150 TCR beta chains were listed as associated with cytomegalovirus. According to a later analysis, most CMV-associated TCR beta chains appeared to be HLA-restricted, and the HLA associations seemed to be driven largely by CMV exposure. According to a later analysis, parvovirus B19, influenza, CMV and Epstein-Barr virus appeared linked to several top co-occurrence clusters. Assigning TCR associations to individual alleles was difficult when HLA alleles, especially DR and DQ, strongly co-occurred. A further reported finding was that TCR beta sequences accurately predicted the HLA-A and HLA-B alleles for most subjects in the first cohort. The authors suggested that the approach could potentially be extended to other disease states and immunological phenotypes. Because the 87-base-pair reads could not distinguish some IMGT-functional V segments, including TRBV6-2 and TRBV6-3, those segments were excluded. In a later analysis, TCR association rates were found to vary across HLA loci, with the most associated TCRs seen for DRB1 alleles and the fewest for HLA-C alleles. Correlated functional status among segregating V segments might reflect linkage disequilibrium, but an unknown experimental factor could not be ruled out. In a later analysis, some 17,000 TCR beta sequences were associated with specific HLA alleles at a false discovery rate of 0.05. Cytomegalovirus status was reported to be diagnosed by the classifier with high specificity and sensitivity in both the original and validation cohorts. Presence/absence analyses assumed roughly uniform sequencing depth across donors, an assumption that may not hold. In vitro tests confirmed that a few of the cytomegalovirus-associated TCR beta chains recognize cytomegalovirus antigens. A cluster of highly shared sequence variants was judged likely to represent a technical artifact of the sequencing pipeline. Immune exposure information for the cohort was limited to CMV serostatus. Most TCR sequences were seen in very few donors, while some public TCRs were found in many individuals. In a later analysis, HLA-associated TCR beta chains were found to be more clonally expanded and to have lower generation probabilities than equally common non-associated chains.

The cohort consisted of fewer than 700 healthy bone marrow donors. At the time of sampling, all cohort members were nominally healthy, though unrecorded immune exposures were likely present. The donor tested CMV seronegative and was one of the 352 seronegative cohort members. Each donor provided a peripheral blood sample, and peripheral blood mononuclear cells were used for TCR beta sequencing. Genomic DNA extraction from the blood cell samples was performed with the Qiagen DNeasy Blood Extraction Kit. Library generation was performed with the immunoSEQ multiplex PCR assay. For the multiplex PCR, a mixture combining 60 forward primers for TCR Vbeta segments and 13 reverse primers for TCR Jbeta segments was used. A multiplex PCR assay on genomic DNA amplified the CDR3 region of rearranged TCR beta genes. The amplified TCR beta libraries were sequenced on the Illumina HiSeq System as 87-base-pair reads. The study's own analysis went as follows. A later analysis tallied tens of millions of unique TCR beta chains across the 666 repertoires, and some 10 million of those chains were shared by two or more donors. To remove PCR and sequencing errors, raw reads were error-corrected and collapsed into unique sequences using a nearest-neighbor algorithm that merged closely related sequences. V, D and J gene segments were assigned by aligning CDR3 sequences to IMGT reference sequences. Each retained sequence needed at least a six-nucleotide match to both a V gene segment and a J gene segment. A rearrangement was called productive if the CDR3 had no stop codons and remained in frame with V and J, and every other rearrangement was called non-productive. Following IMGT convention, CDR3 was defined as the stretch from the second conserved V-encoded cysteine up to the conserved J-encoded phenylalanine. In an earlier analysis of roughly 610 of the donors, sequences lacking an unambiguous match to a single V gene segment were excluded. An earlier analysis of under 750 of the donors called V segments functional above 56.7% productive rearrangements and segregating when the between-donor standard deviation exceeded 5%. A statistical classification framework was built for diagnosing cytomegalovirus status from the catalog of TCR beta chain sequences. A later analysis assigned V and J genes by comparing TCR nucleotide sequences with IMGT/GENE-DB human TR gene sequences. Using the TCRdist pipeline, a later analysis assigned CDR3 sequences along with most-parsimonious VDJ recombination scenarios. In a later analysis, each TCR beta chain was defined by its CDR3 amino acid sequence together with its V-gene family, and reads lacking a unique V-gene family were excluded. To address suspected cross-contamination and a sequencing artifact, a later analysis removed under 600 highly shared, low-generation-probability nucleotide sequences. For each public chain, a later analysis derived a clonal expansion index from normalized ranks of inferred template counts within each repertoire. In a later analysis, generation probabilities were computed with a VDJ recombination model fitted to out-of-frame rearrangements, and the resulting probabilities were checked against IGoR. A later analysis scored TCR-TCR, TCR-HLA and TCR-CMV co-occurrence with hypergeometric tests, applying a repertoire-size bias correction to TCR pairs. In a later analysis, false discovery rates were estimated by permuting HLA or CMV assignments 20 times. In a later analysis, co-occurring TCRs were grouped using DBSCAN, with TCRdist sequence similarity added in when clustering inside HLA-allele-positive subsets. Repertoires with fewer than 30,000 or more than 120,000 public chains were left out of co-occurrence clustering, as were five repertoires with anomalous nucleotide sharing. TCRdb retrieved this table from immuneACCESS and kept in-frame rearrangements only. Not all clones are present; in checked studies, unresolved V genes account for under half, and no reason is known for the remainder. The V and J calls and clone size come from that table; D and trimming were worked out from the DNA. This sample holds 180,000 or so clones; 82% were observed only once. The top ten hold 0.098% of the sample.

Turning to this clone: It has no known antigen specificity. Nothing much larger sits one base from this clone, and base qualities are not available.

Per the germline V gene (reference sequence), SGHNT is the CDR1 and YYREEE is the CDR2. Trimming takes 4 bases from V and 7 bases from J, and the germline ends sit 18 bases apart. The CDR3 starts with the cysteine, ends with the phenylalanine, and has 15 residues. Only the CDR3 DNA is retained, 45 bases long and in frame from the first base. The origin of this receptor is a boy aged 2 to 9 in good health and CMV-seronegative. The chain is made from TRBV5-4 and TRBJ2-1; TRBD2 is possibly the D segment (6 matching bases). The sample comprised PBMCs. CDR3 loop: CASSPTTSRGNEQFF. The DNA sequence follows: TGTGCCAGCAGCCCGACGACTAGTCGGGGTAATGAGCAGTTCTTC.